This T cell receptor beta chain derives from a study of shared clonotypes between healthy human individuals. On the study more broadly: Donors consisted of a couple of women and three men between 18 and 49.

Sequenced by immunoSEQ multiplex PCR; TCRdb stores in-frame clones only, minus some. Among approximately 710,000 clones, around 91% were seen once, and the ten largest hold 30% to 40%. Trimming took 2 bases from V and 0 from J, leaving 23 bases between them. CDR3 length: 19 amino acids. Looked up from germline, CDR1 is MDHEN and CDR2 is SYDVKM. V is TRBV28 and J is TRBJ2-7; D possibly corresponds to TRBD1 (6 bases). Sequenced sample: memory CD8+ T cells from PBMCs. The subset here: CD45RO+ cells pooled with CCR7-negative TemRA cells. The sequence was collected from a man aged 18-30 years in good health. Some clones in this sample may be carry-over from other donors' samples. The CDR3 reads CASSLRNPGHLPISYEQYF. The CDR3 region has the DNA TGTGCCAGCAGTTTACGAAACCCGGGACACCTCCCCATCTCCTACGAGCAGTACTTC.